The rows below give T cell receptor beta chains drawn from one sample of a study of blood T cell repertoires in COVID-19. Repertoires were generated with immunoSEQ multiplex PCR, while TCRdb's copy carries only in-frame clones and drops some. The sample includes about 100,000 clones, more than 85% seen only once; the top ten take over 2%. The sequenced material came from peripheral blood. These receptors all come from a man aged 50-59 years with active COVID-19. Both conserved end residues are part of each CDR3. D genes are given only for firm matches. A clone size is listed for some rows: how often the clone was seen (once, few, many), or a class if it is expanded.

size	J	D	length	V	CDR3	DNA
NA	TRBJ2-3	NA	14	TRBV7-2	CASSLRVVGDTQYF	TGTGCCAGCAGCTTGAGGGTAGTGGGAGATACGCAGTATTTT
NA	TRBJ2-3	NA	14	TRBV18	CASSPLSSTDTQYF	TGTGCCAGCTCACCACTTTCTAGCACAGATACGCAGTATTTT
NA	TRBJ2-1	TRBD2	17	TRBV27	CASRPTPGTSGYNEQFF	TGTGCCAGCAGGCCTACGCCCGGGACTAGCGGGTACAATGAGCAGTTCTTC
NA	TRBJ2-4	TRBD1	14	TRBV6-5	CASSYDGTGGIQYF	TGTGCCAGCAGTTACGACGGGACAGGGGGGATTCAGTACTTC
NA	TRBJ1-2	NA	13	TRBV6-5	CASRLTGNYGYTF	TGTGCCAGCAGGCTTACAGGGAACTATGGCTACACCTTC
few	TRBJ2-7	NA	15	TRBV2	CASNVRRPSSYEQYF	TGTGCCAGCAACGTGCGGCGGCCGAGCTCCTACGAGCAGTACTTC
NA	TRBJ2-1	NA	13	TRBV5-1	CASSWQGDNEQFF	TGCGCCAGCAGCTGGCAGGGCGACAATGAGCAGTTCTTC
NA	TRBJ1-1	NA	15	TRBV7-9	CASSFTGVQNTEAFF	TGTGCCAGCAGCTTTACCGGGGTCCAGAACACTGAAGCTTTCTTT
NA	TRBJ1-1	TRBD1	14	TRBV2	CASSGDRWNTEAFF	TGTGCCAGCAGTGGGGACAGATGGAACACTGAAGCTTTCTTT
NA	TRBJ1-4	NA	14	TRBV5-6	CASSMQGNYEKLFF	TGTGCCAGCAGCATGCAGGGAAATTATGAAAAACTGTTTTTT
once	TRBJ2-1	TRBD2	16	TRBV5-1	CASSLLSGVSYNEQFF	TGCGCCAGCAGCTTGCTTAGCGGGGTATCCTACAATGAGCAGTTCTTC
NA	TRBJ1-2	TRBD1	13	TRBV5-1	CASSQGQGGGYTF	TGCGCCAGCAGCCAGGGACAGGGAGGGGGCTACACCTTC
once	TRBJ1-4	NA	13	TRBV5-8	CASSFGTSRKLFF	TGTGCCAGCAGTTTCGGGACATCCAGAAAACTGTTTTTT
NA	TRBJ1-2	TRBD1	16	TRBV27	CASSSRLRDRVFGYTF	TGTGCCAGCAGTTCCCGACTAAGGGACAGGGTGTTTGGCTACACCTTC
NA	TRBJ2-1	NA	16	TRBV7-2	CASSFLSRDSYNEQFF	TGTGCCAGCAGCTTTCTTTCGCGGGACTCCTACAATGAGCAGTTCTTC
NA	TRBJ2-2	TRBD2	17	TRBV7-2	CASSFSLAGPNTGELFF	TGTGCCAGCAGCTTTTCCCTAGCGGGCCCGAACACCGGGGAGCTGTTTTTT
NA	TRBJ2-1	TRBD2	15	TRBV24-1	CATSDQAGGSNEQFF	TGTGCCACCAGTGATCAAGCGGGAGGTAGCAATGAGCAGTTCTTC
NA	TRBJ1-5	NA	16	TRBV4-1	CASSQDRGGINQPQHF	TGCGCCAGCAGCCAAGATCGGGGCGGGATCAATCAGCCCCAGCATTTT
NA	TRBJ2-1	NA	13	TRBV19	CASSKGGENEQFF	TGTGCCTCCTCCAAGGGGGGGGAGAATGAGCAGTTCTTC
NA	TRBJ1-4	NA	15	TRBV7-9	CASSLGVQRDEKLFF	TGTGCCAGCAGCTTAGGTGTCCAGAGGGATGAAAAACTGTTTTTT
NA	TRBJ2-7	TRBD2	16	TRBV10-1	CASSPDSGFISYEQYF	TGCGCCAGCAGCCCCGATAGCGGGTTCATCTCCTACGAGCAGTACTTC
NA	TRBJ1-2	NA	14	TRBV20-1	CSASPQGNVYGYTF	TGCAGTGCTAGTCCCCAGGGGAACGTCTATGGCTACACCTTC
once	TRBJ2-3	TRBD1	15	TRBV5-1	CASSWGQVEADTQYF	TGCGCCAGCAGCTGGGGACAGGTTGAGGCAGATACGCAGTATTTT
NA	TRBJ2-2	NA	13	TRBV25-1	CASSEPRSGELFF	TGTGCCAGCAGTGAACCCCGGTCCGGGGAGCTGTTTTTT
once	TRBJ2-2	NA	13	TRBV3-1/TRBV3-2	CASSPHLRGELFF	TGTGCCAGCAGCCCCCACTTACGTGGGGAGCTGTTTTTT
NA	TRBJ1-5	NA	16	TRBV11-3	CASSPELCFSNQPQHF	TGTGCCAGCAGCCCGGAGTTATGTTTTAGCAATCAGCCCCAGCATTTT
NA	TRBJ2-5	TRBD1	14	TRBV18	CASSLQPGGETQYF	TGTGCCAGCTCACTACAACCAGGGGGTGAGACCCAGTACTTC
few	TRBJ2-3	NA	13	TRBV24-1	CATSPGGTDTQYF	TGTGCCACCAGTCCGGGAGGCACAGATACGCAGTATTTT
NA	TRBJ1-6	NA	14	TRBV6-6	CASSFGQGNSPLHF	TGTGCCAGCAGTTTCGGGCAGGGTAATTCACCCCTCCACTTT